This T cell receptor (beta chain) came from a study of Ad26.COV2.S vaccination and SARS-CoV-2 variants. The study, taken as a whole, reports: There was reportedly substantial breadth in spike-specific CD8+ and CD4+ T cell responses after vaccination.

For this clone: Antigen unknown.

This CDR3 region has 16 residues. Trimming removed 2 bases from V and 6 bases from J; junction bases left unmatched: 12. Treatment in this sample: about 20 received Ad26.COV2.S at low or high dose, single or two shots; a few received placebo; per-sample allocation not given. The samples were gathered on day 63 after the first injection of vaccine or placebo. Sequencing used immunoSEQ multiplex PCR; TCRdb keeps in-frame clones, though not all of them. The sample holds approximately 300,000 clones, about 85% seen once. The sample was peripheral blood, taken in a trial of Ad26.COV2.S vaccine versus placebo. This chain connects TRBV23-1 to TRBJ2-7; TRBD2 matches at 8 bases. TRBV23-1 is identified as an open reading frame with a role that is uncertain. This TCR came from a person aged 18-65 years who received the Ad26.COV2.S COVID-19 vaccine or a placebo. The chain's CDR3 is CASSQIAGNPPGEQYF. CDR3 DNA: TGCGCCAGCAGTCAAATAGCGGGAAACCCCCCTGGCGAGCAGTACTTC.